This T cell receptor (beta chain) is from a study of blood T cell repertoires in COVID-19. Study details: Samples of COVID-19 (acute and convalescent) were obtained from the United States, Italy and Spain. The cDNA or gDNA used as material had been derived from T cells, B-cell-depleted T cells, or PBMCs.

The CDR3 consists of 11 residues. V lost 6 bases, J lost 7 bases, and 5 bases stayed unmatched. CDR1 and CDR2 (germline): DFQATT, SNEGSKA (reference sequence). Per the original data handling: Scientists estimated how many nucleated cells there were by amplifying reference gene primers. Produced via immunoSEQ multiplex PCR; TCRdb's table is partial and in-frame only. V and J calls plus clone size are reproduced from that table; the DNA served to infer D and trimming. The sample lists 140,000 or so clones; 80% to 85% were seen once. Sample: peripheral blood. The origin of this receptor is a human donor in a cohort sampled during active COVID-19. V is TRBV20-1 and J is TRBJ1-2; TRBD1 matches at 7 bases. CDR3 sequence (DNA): TGCAGTGCGTCGACAGGGTCTGGCTACACCTTC. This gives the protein CSASTGSGYTF.